The clone carrying this T cell receptor beta chain was seen a single time. Assay: immunoSEQ multiplex PCR; the TCRdb copy retains only in-frame clones and omits some. The sample lists under 1,100,000 clones, 65% to 80% occurring once. V lost 8 bases to trimming and J lost 6 bases; unmatched junction nucleotides: 4. The germline gives CDR1 SGHAT, CDR2 FQNNGV. The CDR3 covers 13 residues. This entry is derived from a study of shared clonotypes between healthy human individuals. Specimen: memory CD4+ T cells sorted from blood. Subset denoted: CD45RA-negative fraction. The TCR originated in a man between 18 and 29 years old in good health. This chain joins TRBV11-2 and TRBJ1-6; TRBD1 matches at 7 bases. The CDR3, as DNA: TGTGCCAGCTCCACAGGGGCTAATTCACCCCTCCACTTT. Translation: CASSTGANSPLHF.